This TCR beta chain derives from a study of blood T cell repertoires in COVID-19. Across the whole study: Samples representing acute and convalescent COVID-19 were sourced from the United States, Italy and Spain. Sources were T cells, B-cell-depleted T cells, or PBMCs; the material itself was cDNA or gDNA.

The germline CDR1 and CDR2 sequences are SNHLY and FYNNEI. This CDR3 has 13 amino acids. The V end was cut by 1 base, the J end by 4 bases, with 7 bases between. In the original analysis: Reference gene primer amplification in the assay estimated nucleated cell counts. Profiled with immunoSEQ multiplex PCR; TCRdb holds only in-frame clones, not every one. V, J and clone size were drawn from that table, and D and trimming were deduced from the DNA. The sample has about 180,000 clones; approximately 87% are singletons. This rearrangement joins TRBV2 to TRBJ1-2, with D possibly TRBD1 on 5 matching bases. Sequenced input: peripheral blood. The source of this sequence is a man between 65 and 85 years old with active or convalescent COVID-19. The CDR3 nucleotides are TGTGCCAGCAGTGAAGAGGGGCGCTATGGCTACACCTTC. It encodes CASSEEGRYGYTF. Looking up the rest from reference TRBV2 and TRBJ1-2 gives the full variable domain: EPEVTQTPSHQVTQMGQEVILRCVPISNHLYFYWYRQILGQKVEFLVSFYNNEISEKSEIFDDQFSVERPDGSNFTLKIRSTKLEDSAMYFCASSEEGRYGYTFGSGTRLTVV.